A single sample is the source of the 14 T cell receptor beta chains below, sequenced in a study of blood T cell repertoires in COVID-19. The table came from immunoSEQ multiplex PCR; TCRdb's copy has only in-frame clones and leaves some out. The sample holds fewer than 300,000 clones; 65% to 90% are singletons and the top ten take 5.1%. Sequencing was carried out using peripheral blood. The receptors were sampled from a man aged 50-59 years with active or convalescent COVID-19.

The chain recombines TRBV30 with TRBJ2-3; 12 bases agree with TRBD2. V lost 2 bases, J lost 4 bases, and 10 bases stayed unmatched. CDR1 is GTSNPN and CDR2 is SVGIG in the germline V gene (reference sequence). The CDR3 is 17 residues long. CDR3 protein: CAWSRERTSGIPDTQYF. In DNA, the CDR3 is TGTGCCTGGAGTCGAGAACGGACTAGCGGGATTCCAGATACGCAGTATTTT.

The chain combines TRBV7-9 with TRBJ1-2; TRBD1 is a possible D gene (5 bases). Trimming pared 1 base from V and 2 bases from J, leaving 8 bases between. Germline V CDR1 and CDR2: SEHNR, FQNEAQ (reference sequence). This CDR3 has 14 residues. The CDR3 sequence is CASSLDDRNYGYTF. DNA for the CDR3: TGTGCCAGCAGCTTAGATGACAGAAACTATGGCTACACCTTC.

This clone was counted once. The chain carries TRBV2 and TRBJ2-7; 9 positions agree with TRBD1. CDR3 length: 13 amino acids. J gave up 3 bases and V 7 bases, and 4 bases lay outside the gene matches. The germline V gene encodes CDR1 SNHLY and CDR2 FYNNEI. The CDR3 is CASTTGGGYEQYF. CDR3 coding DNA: TGTGCCAGCACCACAGGGGGCGGCTACGAGCAGTACTTC.

The CDR3 is CASSPPSKSGYEQYF. The CDR3, as DNA: TGTGCCAGCTCACCACCGTCTAAGAGCGGCTACGAGCAGTACTTC. This chain uses TRBV18 with TRBJ2-7; tentatively, D is TRBD2 (5 bases). Germline CDR1 and CDR2: KGHSH and LQKENI. CDR3 length equals 15 residues. V was trimmed by 0 bases and J by 3 bases, leaving 12 bases between them.

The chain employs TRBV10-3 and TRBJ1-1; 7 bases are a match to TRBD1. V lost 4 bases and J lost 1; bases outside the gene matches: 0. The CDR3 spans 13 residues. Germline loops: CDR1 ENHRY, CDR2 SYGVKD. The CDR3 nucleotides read TGTGCCATCAGTGGGACAGGGAACACTGAAGCTTTCTTT. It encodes CAISGTGNTEAFF.

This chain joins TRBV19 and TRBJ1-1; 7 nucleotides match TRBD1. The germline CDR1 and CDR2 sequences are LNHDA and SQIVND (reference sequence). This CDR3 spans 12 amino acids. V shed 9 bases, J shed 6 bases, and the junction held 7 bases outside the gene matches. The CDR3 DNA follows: TGTGCCAGCAGCCGACAGGGATCTGAAGCTTTCTTT. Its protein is CASSRQGSEAFF.

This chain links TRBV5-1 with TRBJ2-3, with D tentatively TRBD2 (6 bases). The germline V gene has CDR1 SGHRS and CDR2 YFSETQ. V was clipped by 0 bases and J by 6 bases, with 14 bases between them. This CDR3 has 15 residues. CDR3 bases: TGCGCCAGCAGCTTGGTTGTGGAGGCGGGGGATACGCAGTATTTT. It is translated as CASSLVVEAGDTQYF.

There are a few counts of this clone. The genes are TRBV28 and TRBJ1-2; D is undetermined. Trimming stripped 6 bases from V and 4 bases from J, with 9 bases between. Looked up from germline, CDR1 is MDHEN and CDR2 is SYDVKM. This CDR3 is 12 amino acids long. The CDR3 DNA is TGTGCCAGCAGCCCCAACAGCTATGGCTACACCTTC. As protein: CASSPNSYGYTF.

CDR3 sequence: CATAGTGGGQPQHF. DNA for the CDR3: TGTGCCACCGCTGGGACAGGGGGCGGACAGCCCCAGCATTTT. The chain recombines TRBV7-8 with TRBJ1-5; 12 bases match TRBD1. V was pared by 10 bases and J by 7 bases, with 8 bases of the junction left unmatched. CDR3 size: 14 residues. Germline V gene sequence: CDR1 SGHVS, CDR2 FQNEAQ.

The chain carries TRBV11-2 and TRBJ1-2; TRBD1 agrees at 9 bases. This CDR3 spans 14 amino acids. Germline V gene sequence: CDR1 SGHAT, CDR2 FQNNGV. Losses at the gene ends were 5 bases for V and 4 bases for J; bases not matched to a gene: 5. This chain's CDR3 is CASSTGTGTYGYTF. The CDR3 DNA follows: TGTGCCAGCAGCACGGGGACAGGGACCTATGGCTACACCTTC.

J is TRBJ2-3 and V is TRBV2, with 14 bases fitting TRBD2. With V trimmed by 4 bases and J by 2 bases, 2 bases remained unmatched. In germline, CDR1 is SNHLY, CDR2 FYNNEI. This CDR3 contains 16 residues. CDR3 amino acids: CASSVGLAGDTDTQYF. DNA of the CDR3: TGTGCCAGCAGTGTGGGACTAGCGGGAGACACAGATACGCAGTATTTT.

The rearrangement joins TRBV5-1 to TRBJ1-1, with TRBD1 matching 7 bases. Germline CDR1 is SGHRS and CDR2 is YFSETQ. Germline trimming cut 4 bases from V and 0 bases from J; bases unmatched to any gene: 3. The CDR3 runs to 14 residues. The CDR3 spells CASSQGQLNTEAFF. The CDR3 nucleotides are TGCGCCAGCAGCCAGGGACAGCTGAACACTGAAGCTTTCTTT.

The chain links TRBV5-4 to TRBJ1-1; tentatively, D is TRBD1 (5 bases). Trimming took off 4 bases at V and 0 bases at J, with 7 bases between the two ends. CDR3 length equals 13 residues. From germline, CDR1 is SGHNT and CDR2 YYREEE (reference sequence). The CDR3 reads CASSTTVNTEAFF. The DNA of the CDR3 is TGTGCCAGCAGCACGACAGTGAACACTGAAGCTTTCTTT.

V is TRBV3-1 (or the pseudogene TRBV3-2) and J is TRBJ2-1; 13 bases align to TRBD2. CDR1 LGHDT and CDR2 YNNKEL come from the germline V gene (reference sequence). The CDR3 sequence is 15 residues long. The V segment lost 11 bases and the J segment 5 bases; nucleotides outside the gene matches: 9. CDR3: CASSLAGGSHNEQFF. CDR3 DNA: TGTGCCTCTTCACTAGCGGGAGGGAGCCACAATGAGCAGTTCTTC.